The next 30 T cell receptor beta chains were all read from a single sample in a study of OX40 agonist ivuxolimab in advanced cancers. Some clones are missing from TCRdb's copy, which holds only in-frame ones; the method was immunoSEQ multiplex PCR. The table has around 56,000 clones, roughly 80% seen once. Sequencing was performed on CD4+ or CD8+ T cells sorted from blood, taken in a trial of the OX40 agonist ivuxolimab. Source of these receptors: an adult with an advanced solid tumor such as melanoma, head and neck, liver or kidney cancer.

The chain links TRBV7-6 to TRBJ1-5; D is unresolved. Trimming took 4 bases from V and 5 from J, leaving 18 bases between them. The CDR3 runs 16 residues. Germline V lookup: CDR1 SGHVS, CDR2 FNYEAQ. The CDR3 sequence is CASSSQGSGIHQPQHF. CDR3 nucleotides: TGTGCCAGCAGCTCCCAAGGTAGTGGGATCCATCAGCCCCAGCATTTT. The variable domain in full, completed from reference TRBV7-6 and TRBJ1-5, reads GAGVSQSPRYKVTKRGQDVALRCDPISGHVSLYWYRQALGQGPEFLTYFNYEAQQDKSGLPNDRFSAERPEGSISTLTIQRTEQRDSAMYRCASSSQGSGIHQPQHFGDGTRLSIL.

This chain links TRBV5-6 with TRBJ2-2; tentatively, D is TRBD2 (5 bases). The ends were cut back, 0 bases at V and 3 bases at J, with 9 bases in the middle. CDR3 length equals 15 residues. The V gene's germline CDR1 is SGHDT and CDR2 YYEEEE. The CDR3 loop is CASSLVSRDTGELFF. DNA of the CDR3: TGTGCCAGCAGCTTGGTTTCGAGGGACACCGGGGAGCTGTTTTTT.

The chain couples TRBV28 to TRBJ2-7, with D perhaps matching TRBD1 (6 bases). V was cut by 6 bases and J by 3 bases, with 18 bases left in between. The CDR3 has 15 amino acids. Germline V gives CDR1 MDHEN, CDR2 SYDVKM. The CDR3 sequence is CASRLDRLEIYEQYF. CDR3 nucleotide sequence: TGTGCCAGCAGACTCGACAGGCTCGAGATCTACGAGCAGTACTTC.

This clone has just a few counts. The chain carries TRBV5-1 and TRBJ2-1, with 9 bases matching TRBD2. V shed 5 bases, J shed 8 bases, and the junction held 17 bases outside the gene matches. The CDR3 contains 17 residues. Germline CDR1 and CDR2: SGHRS and YFSETQ. The DNA for the CDR3 is TGCGCCAGCAGTTTCAATTCCGGCGGGAGGGCCATCGATGAGCAGTTCTTC. Translating gives CASSFNSGGRAIDEQFF. Drawing the rest from reference TRBV5-1 and TRBJ2-1, the complete variable domain is KAGVTQTPRYLIKTRGQQVTLSCSPISGHRSVSWYQQTPGQGLQFLFEYFSETQRNKGNFPGRFSGRQFSNSRSEMNVSTLELGDSALYLCASSFNSGGRAIDEQFFGPGTRLTVL.

The chain couples TRBV6-5 to TRBJ1-5; TRBD1 matches 9 bases. The germline gives CDR1 MNHEY, CDR2 SVGAGI. The CDR3 is made up of 15 amino acids. V lost 5 bases to trimming and J lost 6 bases; unmatched junction nucleotides: 8. The CDR3, as DNA: TGTGCCAGCAGTCAAAACAGGGGGCTGACTCAGCCCCAGCATTTT. The encoded protein is CASSQNRGLTQPQHF.

Only one count was recorded for this clone. This chain connects TRBV7-9 to TRBJ2-1, with 8 nucleotides matching TRBD1. Germline CDR1 reads SEHNR; CDR2 reads FQNEAQ (reference sequence). Unmatched junction bases numbered 12, after V lost 5 bases and J lost 0 bases. The CDR3 runs 18 residues. CDR3 sequence reads: CASSPSLQGAYSYNEQFF. The CDR3 DNA sequence: TGTGCCAGCAGCCCCAGCCTGCAGGGGGCATACTCCTACAATGAGCAGTTCTTC.

V gene TRBV11-3 combines with J gene TRBJ2-5, with TRBD2 identical over 8 bases. The length of the CDR3 is 15 residues. V lost 3 bases, J lost 4 bases, and 7 bases stayed unmatched. Germline V gene data show CDR1 as SGHNT and CDR2 as YENEEA. CDR3 DNA sequence: TGTGCCAGCAGCTTTAATCTGGCGGGAGGAGAGACCCAGTACTTC. As protein: CASSFNLAGGETQYF.

This chain uses TRBV5-1 with TRBJ2-3; 8 nucleotides agree with TRBD1. This CDR3 region has 14 residues. J was trimmed by 5 bases and V by 0 bases; bases with no gene match: 2. Germline V gene data show CDR1 as SGHRS and CDR2 as YFSETQ. The CDR3 nucleotides read TGCGCCAGCAGCTTGGAACAGGGGGGAGATACGCAGTATTTT. Its protein product is CASSLEQGGDTQYF.

This clone was picked up one time. This chain connects TRBV7-9 to TRBJ2-7, with 8 bases aligning to TRBD2. V was clipped by 0 bases and J by 0 bases; unmatched bases: 13. The CDR3 sequence is 19 residues long. Germline V gene lookup returns CDR1 SEHNR and CDR2 FQNEAQ (reference sequence). CDR3 DNA sequence: TGTGCCAGCAGCTTAGCCGGACTAGGGAGAAGCGGGAGCTCCTACGAGCAGTACTTC. This encodes CASSLAGLGRSGSSYEQYF. The variable domain in full, with the rest retrieved from reference TRBV7-9 and TRBJ2-7, is DTGVSQNPRHKITKRGQNVTFRCDPISEHNRLYWYRQTLGQGPEFLTYFQNEAQLEKSRLLSDRFSAERPKGSFSTLEIQRTEQGDSAMYLCASSLAGLGRSGSSYEQYFGPGTRLTVT.

The chain links TRBV18 to TRBJ2-3, with D tentatively TRBD2 (6 bases). The CDR3 is 15 amino acids. Trimming removed 3 bases at V and 3 bases at J, with 13 bases between. Germline CDR1 is KGHSH and CDR2 is LQKENI. CDR3 residues: CASSPGLLPTDTQYF. CDR3 sequence (DNA): TGTGCCAGCTCACCGGGACTCCTACCAACAGATACGCAGTATTTT.

V gene TRBV11-3 combines with J gene TRBJ2-5; a possible D gene is TRBD1 (5 bases). Trimming cost V 2 bases and J 2 bases, with 12 bases left between them. CDR1 is SGHNT, CDR2 YENEEA, per germline. The CDR3 is 15 residues long. CDR3: CASSLYGATQETQYF. The CDR3 DNA reads TGTGCCAGCAGCTTATATGGGGCTACTCAAGAGACCCAGTACTTC.

V usage is TRBV6-1 and J usage is TRBJ1-2; 10 positions agree with TRBD1. The CDR3 spans 13 residues. V shed 4 bases and J 12 bases; nucleotides not matched to a gene: 8. Germline V CDR1 and CDR2: MNHNS, SASEGT. The CDR3 DNA reads TGTGCCAGCAGTGTCTCGGGACAGGGGTCGGACACCTTC. Translating it yields CASSVSGQGSDTF.

This clone was observed a few times. The sample contains more than one DNA sequence encoding this CDR3. The chain recombines TRBV15 with TRBJ1-6; 11 bases align to TRBD1. V was clipped by 3 bases and J by 9 bases; unmatched bases: 7. CDR1 and CDR2 from the germline V gene are LNHNV and YYDKDF (reference sequence). The CDR3 has 16 amino acids. The CDR3 protein is CATSRGTGGLGSPLHF. For the CDR3, the DNA is TGTGCCACCAGCAGGGGGACAGGGGGTTTAGGTTCACCCCTCCACTTT.

This clone has a single count. The chain combines TRBV5-1 with TRBJ2-5, with 8 bases fitting TRBD1. The J call could be wrong; TRBJ2-7 is a better fit for the DNA end. Per the germline V gene, CDR1 is SGHRS and CDR2 is YFSETQ. This CDR3 comprises 15 residues. The chain's CDR3 is CASSLNGQGYYEQYF. CDR3 DNA sequence: TGCGCCAGCAGCTTGAATGGACAGGGTTACTACGAGCAGTACTTC.

This clone turned up a few times. The chain recombines TRBV19 with TRBJ1-2, with 7 bases matching TRBD1. CDR3 length equals 14 residues. Germline V gene data show CDR1 as LNHDA and CDR2 as SQIVND (reference sequence). With V trimmed by 8 bases and J by 0 bases, 6 bases remained unmatched. The CDR3 protein is CASQGDGANYGYTF. The CDR3 nucleotides read TGTGCCAGTCAGGGGGACGGAGCTAACTATGGCTACACCTTC.

The chain is built from TRBV2 and TRBJ2-3, with TRBD1 identical over 8 bases. V lost 7 bases, J lost 8 bases, and 8 bases stayed unmatched. The CDR3 consists of 13 residues. Germline CDR1 reads SNHLY; CDR2 reads FYNNEI. The CDR3 loop reads CASTTGAEGTQYF. CDR3 bases: TGTGCCAGCACGACAGGGGCGGAGGGTACGCAGTATTTT.

V gene TRBV10-2 combines with J gene TRBJ2-1; 11 nucleotides line up with TRBD2. With V trimmed by 6 bases and J by 6 bases, 7 bases remained unmatched. This CDR3 is built from 15 residues. The germline V gene has CDR1 WSHSY and CDR2 SAAADI. CDR3 residues: CASRNSGGGINEQFF. Written as DNA, the CDR3 is TGCGCCAGCAGAAATAGCGGGGGGGGAATCAATGAGCAGTTCTTC.

The chain carries TRBV14 and TRBJ2-7; TRBD1 matches 7 bases. The CDR3 is 14 residues long. Germline trimming cut 2 bases from V and 7 bases from J; bases unmatched to any gene: 8. Germline loops: CDR1 SGHDN, CDR2 FVKESK. The CDR3: CASSQWTGFGEQYF. The CDR3 DNA reads as TGTGCCAGCAGCCAATGGACAGGATTCGGGGAGCAGTACTTC.

The chain couples TRBV11-2 to TRBJ2-5; 9 bases are a match to TRBD2. CDR1 is SGHAT, CDR2 FQNNGV, per germline. The junction had 15 bases not matched to a gene; V was cut back by 0 bases and J by 7 bases. CDR3 length: 18 amino acids. CDR3 coding DNA: TGTGCCAGCAGCTTAGATCTGGGGTTCCTAGCGGGATCCGGGACCCAGTACTTC. Its protein is CASSLDLGFLAGSGTQYF. Using reference TRBV11-2 and TRBJ2-5 for the parts outside the CDR3, the full variable domain is EAGVAQSPRYKIIEKRQSVAFWCNPISGHATLYWYQQILGQGPKLLIQFQNNGVVDDSQLPKDRFSAERLKGVDSTLKIQPAKLEDSAVYLCASSLDLGFLAGSGTQYFGPGTRLLVL.

This chain links TRBV5-1 with TRBJ1-5, with 8 bases that match TRBD1. Germline CDR1 and CDR2: SGHRS and YFSETQ. The CDR3 loop spans 14 amino acids. Unmatched junction bases numbered 5, after V lost 3 bases and J lost 6 bases. The CDR3 loop reads CASSSTGDGQPQHF. The CDR3, as DNA: TGCGCCAGCAGCTCGACAGGGGATGGTCAGCCCCAGCATTTT.

V gene TRBV28 combines with J gene TRBJ1-2; 7 bases line up with TRBD1. The CDR3 covers 14 residues. V lost 4 bases and J lost 5; bases outside the gene matches: 7. Germline-derived CDR1 and CDR2 are MDHEN and SYDVKM. The CDR3 here is CASSSRTGIYGYTF. CDR3 nucleotides: TGTGCCAGCAGTTCGAGGACAGGAATATATGGCTACACCTTC.

The rearrangement joins TRBV18 to TRBJ2-4; a weak D match, TRBD2 (6 bases). Trimming took off 3 bases at V and 3 bases at J, with 12 bases between the two ends. CDR1 and CDR2 from the germline V gene are KGHSH and LQKENI. CDR3 size: 15 residues. The CDR3 DNA is TGTGCCAGCTCACCGTCCGGGGGAGTCAAAAACATTCAGTACTTC. Encoded protein: CASSPSGGVKNIQYF.

This clone was counted a few times. The chain employs TRBV9 and TRBJ1-6, with 8 positions matching TRBD1. CDR3 size: 15 residues. V shed 7 bases and J 5 bases; nucleotides not matched to a gene: 8. CDR1 SGDLS and CDR2 YYNGEE come from the germline V gene. The CDR3, as DNA: TGTGCCAGCCGCCGTGGGACAGGAGATAATTCACCCCTCCACTTT. Protein product: CASRRGTGDNSPLHF.

This clone was observed a single time. The V and J genes are TRBV30 and TRBJ1-4; D possibly corresponds to TRBD1 (6 bases). Trimming pared 3 bases from V and 0 bases from J, leaving 11 bases between. Germline values: CDR1 GTSNPN, CDR2 SVGIG (reference sequence). This CDR3 is 15 amino acids long. The CDR3 spells CAWSRGIATNEKLFF. The DNA of the CDR3 is TGTGCCTGGAGCAGGGGCATTGCAACTAATGAAAAACTGTTTTTT.

The gene calls are TRBV5-4 and TRBJ1-2, with D hard to call. Germline values: CDR1 SGHNT, CDR2 YYREEE (reference sequence). The CDR3 is made up of 12 amino acids. V lost 1 base and J lost 5, with 6 bases in between. The CDR3 DNA sequence: TGTGCCAGCAGCTTGCAACAGTATGGCTACACCTTC. It specifies CASSLQQYGYTF.

CDR3 region: CASSVGLRGGRYNEQFF. Written as DNA, the CDR3 is TGTGCCAGCAGCGTAGGACTACGGGGGGGCCGATACAATGAGCAGTTCTTC. The chain couples TRBV7-8 to TRBJ2-1; 8 bases are shared with TRBD2. The CDR3 covers 17 residues. Germline V lookup: CDR1 SGHVS, CDR2 FQNEAQ. J was trimmed by 4 bases and V by 5 bases; bases with no gene match: 13.

The V and J genes are TRBV5-1 and TRBJ1-1; D ambiguous. The CDR3 is 14 amino acids. V was shortened by 1 base and J by 0 bases, with 7 bases between the two germline ends. Germline V gene lookup returns CDR1 SGHRS and CDR2 YFSETQ. In DNA form, the CDR3 reads TGCGCCAGCAGCTTGAGTGGACTGAACACTGAAGCTTTCTTT. Translation gives CASSLSGLNTEAFF.

V is TRBV5-6 and J is TRBJ1-6; no clear D. V lost 0 bases and J 4 bases, leaving 5 bases between the germline ends. The V gene's germline CDR1 is SGHDT and CDR2 YYEEEE. The CDR3 loop spans 14 amino acids. The CDR3, as DNA: TGTGCCAGCAGCTTGGAGTTGTATAATTCACCCCTCCACTTT. Protein product: CASSLELYNSPLHF.

The chain has TRBV7-3 and TRBJ1-5; D gene unclear. Germline V lookup: CDR1 SGHTA, CDR2 FQGTGA. The CDR3 runs 13 residues. V was trimmed by 5 bases and J by 7 bases, leaving 12 bases between them. CDR3 protein: CASSPGPGQPQHF. CDR3 nucleotides: TGTGCCAGCAGCCCAGGACCTGGGCAGCCCCAGCATTTT.

The rearrangement links TRBV10-3 to TRBJ2-5; D possibly uses TRBD1 or TRBD2 (6 bases each). The closer fit of TRBJ2-7 to the DNA end suggests the J call may be wrong. This CDR3 region has 14 residues. Germline V gene lookup returns CDR1 ENHRY and CDR2 SYGVKD. The CDR3, as DNA: TGTGCCATCAGTGATGGAGGGGGTTCATACGAGCAGTACTTC. It is translated as CAISDGGGSYEQYF.